This TCR beta chain was sequenced in a study of prognosis after radiotherapy for stage I lung cancer. Between the trimmed V and J ends, which lost 5 bases and 4 bases, there was a span of 15 bases. The CDR3 is 14 residues long. Germline assignment: CDR1 MNHEY and CDR2 SMNVEV (reference sequence). Genomic DNA provided the template from which TCR beta CDR3 was amplified by two-round multiplex PCR. Gene-specific primers for each TRBV and TRBJ gene drove first-round PCR. TCRdb recomputed calls from the multiplex PCR reads with MiXCR, one row per CDR3 protein. The table lists over 14,000 distinct CDR3 sequences, 55% to 65% of them singletons. Sample share makes this clonotype medium-sized.

The sample here was PBMCs, taken before or after stereotactic body radiation therapy (not recorded which). The chain uses TRBV27 and TRBJ2-7, with D possibly being TRBD2 (6 bases). This clonotype was sampled from a donor aged 50 or older with non-small cell lung cancer. The CDR3 DNA is TGTGCCAGCAGTCCAACGTCAAGCGGGTACGAGCAGTACTTC. It encodes CASSPTSSGYEQYF.